This TCR beta chain comes out of a study of blood T cells in healthy people across ages. General study findings and limits: Age brought a roughly linear fall in TCR beta diversity measured per million T cells. Donor CMV status, an unknown factor, possibly confounded changes in expanded clonotypes.

On this clonotype: Its antigen is still unknown. One junction end disagrees with the germline gene, perhaps due to a read error.

Peripheral blood from each donor was collected in a volume of roughly 9.2 milliliters. The use of a sample-barcoded 5' primer and a J-beta primer mix characterized a second PCR of roughly 7 to 11 cycles. TCRdb reanalysed the 5' RACE reads using MiXCR and keeps one entry per CDR3 protein. The data show about 1.1 million distinct CDR3 sequences, around two fifths seen once. The source is a young man in good health. Sequenced: blood.

The CDR3 loop is CATSESGRDTEAFF. The CDR3 DNA follows: TGTGCCACCAGTGAATCGGGACGGGACACTGAAGCTTTCTTT. This chain uses TRBV12-3 or TRBV12-4 with TRBJ1-1; TRBD1 might be the D (5 bases). The CDR3 has 14 residues.